A selection of T cell receptor beta chains follows, all from one sample in a study of T cell responses to AZD1222 COVID-19 vaccine. Assay: immunoSEQ multiplex PCR; the TCRdb copy retains only in-frame clones and omits some. The sample holds 200,000 to 250,000 clones, more than 85% seen once. The specimen was peripheral blood, collected on day 0 of MenACWY control vaccination. The receptors were gathered from an adult in good health. Each CDR3 is given with its conserved first and last residue. Fields, in order: clone size, D gene, J gene, V gene, CDR3 protein, CDR3 DNA. The D gene is left open where the match is weak. The size of a clone is reported for some rows only, either as once, few or many, or as a class for expanded clones.

NA | TRBD1 | TRBJ2-3 | TRBV28 | CASSLGQGVTDTQYF | TGTGCCAGCAGTTTGGGACAGGGAGTAACAGATACGCAGTATTTT
once | NA | TRBJ2-3 | TRBV7-3 | CASSPGGSTDTQYF | TGTGCCAGCAGCCCTGGGGGGAGCACAGATACGCAGTATTTT
NA | NA | TRBJ1-2 | TRBV11-2 | CASSPQEGWNYGYTF | TGTGCCAGCAGCCCCCAAGAGGGCTGGAACTATGGCTACACCTTC
NA | NA | TRBJ2-3 | TRBV19 | CASSIDGGSTDTQYF | TGTGCCAGTAGTATTGATGGGGGAAGCACAGATACGCAGTATTTT
NA | NA | TRBJ1-2 | TRBV3-1/TRBV3-2 | CASGQGGYYGYTF | TGTGCCAGTGGCCAAGGCGGATACTATGGCTACACCTTC
NA | TRBD2 | TRBJ2-1 | TRBV27 | CASSLWAAGGGGNEQFF | TGTGCCAGCAGCCTATGGGCAGCGGGGGGCGGGGGGAATGAGCAGTTCTTC
once | TRBD1 | TRBJ1-1 | TRBV29-1 | CSVYGQGANTEAFF | TGCAGCGTTTACGGACAGGGGGCGAACACTGAAGCTTTCTTT
few | TRBD1 | TRBJ2-7 | TRBV7-9 | CASGRGPYEQYF | TGTGCCAGCGGAAGGGGGCCCTACGAGCAGTACTTC
few | NA | TRBJ1-2 | TRBV5-4 | CASSLGVVAGRANYGYTF | TGTGCCAGCAGCCTCGGGGTTGTAGCAGGACGGGCAAACTATGGCTACACCTTC
once | NA | TRBJ1-5 | TRBV2 | CASTPLANQPQHF | TGTGCCAGCACCCCGCTGGCCAATCAGCCCCAGCATTTT
once | NA | TRBJ1-1 | TRBV19 | CASKEGPNTEAFF | TGTGCCAGTAAAGAGGGACCGAACACTGAAGCTTTCTTT
NA | NA | TRBJ1-3 | TRBV6-6 | CASGTSGNTIYF | TGTGCCAGCGGGACATCTGGAAACACCATATATTTT
NA | TRBD2 | TRBJ2-5 | TRBV5-6 | CASSFGLAGAVRETQYF | TGTGCCAGCAGCTTCGGACTAGCGGGGGCCGTCCGGGAGACCCAGTACTTC
NA | TRBD1 | TRBJ1-4 | TRBV11-2 | CASSRDRAQLFEKLFF | TGTGCCAGCAGCCGGGACAGGGCGCAGTTGTTTGAAAAACTGTTTTTT
few | NA | TRBJ2-7 | TRBV2 | CASSEPTVNREYF | TGTGCCAGCAGTGAGCCGACGGTCAACCGAGAGTACTTC
NA | NA | TRBJ2-3 | TRBV6-5 | CASSYQTNTDTQYF | TGTGCCAGCAGTTACCAGACTAACACAGATACGCAGTATTTT
NA | NA | TRBJ2-1 | TRBV2 | CASRETENEQFF | TGTGCCAGCAGAGAGACAGAGAATGAGCAGTTCTTC
NA | TRBD2 | TRBJ2-5 | TRBV4-2 | CASSQVSAGGSGETQYF | TGTGCCAGCAGCCAAGTTAGCGCGGGGGGGTCGGGGGAGACCCAGTACTTC
NA | NA | TRBJ2-7 | TRBV3-1/TRBV3-2 | CASSQGTGIHEQYF | TGTGCCAGCAGCCAAGGGACGGGGATCCACGAGCAGTACTTC
NA | NA | TRBJ1-3 | TRBV14 | CASSQNSGNTIYF | TGTGCCAGCAGCCAAAACAGTGGAAACACCATATATTTT
once | NA | TRBJ1-6 | TRBV28 | CASSLGAGANSPLHF | TGTGCCAGCAGTTTAGGTGCAGGGGCCAATTCACCCCTCCACTTT
NA | TRBD1 | TRBJ1-1 | TRBV5-4 | CASSYSSYTGGTEAFF | TGTGCCAGCAGCTACTCCTCTTACACAGGGGGAACTGAAGCTTTCTTT
NA | NA | TRBJ2-7 | TRBV19 | CASSIGGSYEQYF | TGTGCCAGTAGTATTGGAGGTTCCTACGAGCAGTACTTC
NA | TRBD1 | TRBJ2-7 | TRBV6-5 | CASSYTRTGNIQYF | TGTGCCAGCAGTTACACCAGGACAGGCAACATACAGTACTTC
few | NA | TRBJ2-7 | TRBV11-1 | CASRVRDGAYEQYF | TGTGCCAGCAGGGTCCGGGACGGAGCCTACGAGCAGTACTTC
NA | NA | TRBJ1-3 | TRBV7-9 | CASSPGGNTIYF | TGTGCCAGCAGCCCTGGGGGAAACACCATATATTTT
NA | NA | TRBJ1-3 | TRBV19 | CASRNLVDGGNTIYF | TGTGCCAGTAGAAACCTAGTCGATGGGGGAAACACCATATATTTT
NA | NA | TRBJ1-5 | TRBV6-2/TRBV6-3 | CASSQKFGVRNQPQHF | TGTGCCAGCAGCCAAAAATTTGGGGTGAGGAATCAGCCCCAGCATTTT
NA | NA | TRBJ1-2 | TRBV3-1/TRBV3-2 | CASSQDVAIYGYTF | TGTGCCAGCAGCCAAGACGTGGCCATCTATGGCTACACCTTC
NA | NA | TRBJ1-1 | TRBV24-1 | CATSDYSGSAFF | TGTGCCACCAGTGATTATAGTGGGTCGGCTTTCTTT
NA | NA | TRBJ2-1 | TRBV19 | CASADTGDSYNEQFF | TGTGCCAGTGCCGATACAGGTGATTCCTACAATGAGCAGTTCTTC
NA | TRBD1 | TRBJ1-4 | TRBV4-3 | CASSQWDRGLSNEKLFF | TGCGCCAGCAGCCAGTGGGACAGGGGGCTGTCTAATGAAAAACTGTTTTTT
NA | TRBD1 | TRBJ1-1 | TRBV5-1 | CASSLAPGTGRTEAFF | TGCGCCAGCAGTTTGGCCCCGGGGACAGGGAGGACTGAAGCTTTCTTT
NA | NA | TRBJ1-4 | TRBV5-4 | CASSLQGLNEKLFF | TGTGCCAGCAGCTTGCAGGGACTAAATGAAAAACTGTTTTTT
NA | TRBD1 | TRBJ2-1 | TRBV5-1 | CASSWGTGGSASSYNEQFF | TGCGCCAGCAGCTGGGGGACAGGGGGATCCGCCAGCTCCTACAATGAGCAGTTCTTC
NA | NA | TRBJ1-1 | TRBV5-4 | CASSFGGSEGLNTEAFF | TGTGCCAGCAGCTTTGGTGGGAGTGAGGGGCTAAACACTGAAGCTTTCTTT
NA | TRBD1 | TRBJ2-3 | TRBV6-5 | CASSYSGGEDTQYF | TGTGCCAGCAGTTACTCAGGGGGCGAAGATACGCAGTATTTT
NA | TRBD2 | TRBJ2-1 | TRBV9 | CASSTPEASGGLVDEQFF | TGTGCCAGCAGCACCCCCGAAGCTAGCGGGGGTCTGGTTGATGAGCAGTTCTTC
NA | TRBD2 | TRBJ2-3 | TRBV7-2 | CASSGQRGGSDTQYF | TGTGCCAGCAGCGGCCAGCGGGGGGGGTCAGATACGCAGTATTTT
NA | NA | TRBJ2-6 | TRBV27 | CASSLKAASSGANVLTF | TGTGCCAGCAGTTTAAAGGCAGCGAGCTCTGGGGCCAACGTCCTGACTTTC
NA | NA | TRBJ1-3 | TRBV5-1 | CASSLGQGGNTIYF | TGCGCCAGCAGCTTGGGGCAAGGGGGAAACACCATATATTTT
NA | NA | TRBJ1-1 | TRBV3-1/TRBV3-2 | CASSQAQGLGTEAFF | TGTGCCAGCAGCCAAGCCCAGGGTCTGGGTACTGAAGCTTTCTTT
NA | TRBD1 | TRBJ1-6 | TRBV5-1 | CASSSGQGNNSPLHF | TGCGCCAGCAGCTCCGGACAGGGAAATAATTCACCCCTCCACTTT
NA | NA | TRBJ1-6 | TRBV10-3 | CAITGQGGSPLHF | TGTGCCATCACGGGGCAGGGCGGATCACCCCTCCACTTT
NA | TRBD2 | TRBJ2-3 | TRBV29-1 | CSVGDSGGPSTDTQYF | TGCAGCGTGGGTGATAGCGGGGGGCCTAGCACAGATACGCAGTATTTT
NA | NA | TRBJ1-2 | TRBV4-1 | CASSQDTGTYGYTF | TGCGCCAGCAGCCAAGATACGGGGACCTATGGCTACACCTTC
NA | NA | TRBJ1-5 | TRBV3-1/TRBV3-2 | CASSQEYGNQPQHF | TGTGCCAGCAGCCAAGAATACGGGAACCAGCCCCAGCATTTT
NA | NA | TRBJ1-2 | TRBV6-2/TRBV6-3 | CASSQDSFDGYTF | TGTGCCAGCAGCCAGGACTCATTTGATGGCTACACCTTC
NA | NA | TRBJ2-2 | TRBV10-2 | CASLWGNGELFF | TGCGCCAGCTTGTGGGGCAACGGGGAGCTGTTTTTT
once | NA | TRBJ1-5 | TRBV4-1 | CASSHRDRYGSNQPQHF | TGCGCCAGCAGCCACCGAGATCGGTACGGTAGCAATCAGCCCCAGCATTTT
NA | NA | TRBJ1-4 | TRBV18 | CASSPFLNEKLFF | TGTGCCAGCTCACCATTCTTAAATGAAAAACTGTTTTTT
NA | NA | TRBJ1-2 | TRBV19 | CASSMRRGVGGYTF | TGTGCCAGTAGTATGAGGAGGGGGGTAGGTGGCTACACCTTC